These T cell receptor delta chains were read from a single sample in a study of Vδ1+ human thymocytes. TCRdb re-called the multiplex PCR reads through CATT. The table has about 75,000 delta-chain clones, around 35% seen once. The sequenced material came from Vdelta1+ gamma-delta thymocytes from the thymus. All receptors derive from a boy younger than two who had congenital heart surgery. The CDR3 runs from the conserved cysteine through the conserved F or W. D genes are given only for firm matches. Some rows have no size entry. The others give once, few or many, or a class for an expanded clone.

abundance: -
v_gene: TRDV1
d_gene: -
j_gene: TRDJ1
CDR3nt: TGTGCTCTTGGGCCCGGTTATGGTACTGGGAACACCGATAAACTCATCTTT
CDR3aa: CALGPGYGTGNTDKLIF

abundance: -
v_gene: TRDV1
d_gene: TRDD3
j_gene: TRDJ1
CDR3nt: TGTGCTCTTGGGGACTTAGGGCCTTCCTACGGCGTACTGGGGGATATTGGCGATAAACTCATCTTT
CDR3aa: CALGDLGPSYGVLGDIGDKLIF

abundance: few
v_gene: TRDV1
d_gene: TRDD3
j_gene: TRDJ1
CDR3nt: TGTGCTCTTGGGGAATGTACGAGGTCCTATCCCACTGGGGGTCTCATCTTT
CDR3aa: CALGECTRSYPTGGLIF

abundance: few
v_gene: TRDV1
d_gene: -
j_gene: TRDJ1
CDR3nt: TGCGCTCTTGGGGAAAATCTTCCCACCTCCGATAAACTCATCTTT
CDR3aa: CALGENLPTSDKLIF

abundance: once
v_gene: TRDV1
d_gene: TRDD2
j_gene: TRDJ1
CDR3nt: TGTGCTCTTGGGAGACACGGCCTTCCTACGAATAAAACCGATAAACTCATCTTT
CDR3aa: CALGRHGLPTNKTDKLIF

abundance: -
v_gene: TRDV1
d_gene: -
j_gene: TRDJ1
CDR3nt: TGTGCTCTTGGGGAACGGGATTCCACCACCGATAAACTCATCTTT
CDR3aa: CALGERDSTTDKLIF

abundance: -
v_gene: TRAV29/DV5
d_gene: -
j_gene: TRDJ1
CDR3nt: -
CDR3aa: CSVLLCSKPSDPSYGIHTDKLIF

abundance: -
v_gene: TRDV1
d_gene: -
j_gene: TRDJ1
CDR3nt: TGTGCTCTTGGGGAAACCAGATCCTTCCGAACCACTGGGGTAAACTACACCGATAAACTCATCTTT
CDR3aa: CALGETRSFRTTGVNYTDKLIF

abundance: few
v_gene: TRDV1
d_gene: TRDD3
j_gene: TRDJ1
CDR3nt: TGTGCTCTTGGGGGAGTCCCCCCCCGCCATCCGGCTGGGGGATCCACCGATAAACTCATCTTT
CDR3aa: CALGGVPPRHPAGGSTDKLIF

abundance: -
v_gene: TRDV1
d_gene: -
j_gene: TRDJ1
CDR3nt: TGTGCTCTTGGGGATCTCTATCCTAGGGTTGGGGCAGCTAAACTCATCTTT
CDR3aa: CALGDLYPRVGAAKLIF

abundance: -
v_gene: TRDV1
d_gene: TRDD3
j_gene: TRDJ1
CDR3nt: TGTGCTCTTGGGGAACATCGATTCCTTCCTGGGGGATACGCCCCTGACTGGGTGGATAAACTCATCTTT
CDR3aa: CALGEHRFLPGGYAPDWVDKLIF

abundance: once
v_gene: TRDV1
d_gene: TRDD3
j_gene: TRDJ1
CDR3nt: TGTGCTCTTGGGAGGGGTCCGGTCACTGGGGGATACTTGGATAAACTCATCTTT
CDR3aa: CALGRGPVTGGYLDKLIF

abundance: -
v_gene: TRDV1
d_gene: TRDD3
j_gene: TRDJ1
CDR3nt: TGTGCTCTTGGGGAACCCCCCCCATCTATGCACAATCGGGGGGATACGGGCTGGTACACCGATAAACTCATCTTT
CDR3aa: CALGEPPPSMHNRGDTGWYTDKLIF

abundance: few
v_gene: TRDV1
d_gene: TRDD2
j_gene: TRDJ1
CDR3nt: TGTGCTCTTGGGAATCCCTCCATTTCCTACGGGAGGGTCCCCAGCTACACCGATAAACTCATCTTT
CDR3aa: CALGNPSISYGRVPSYTDKLIF

abundance: few
v_gene: TRDV1
d_gene: -
j_gene: TRDJ1
CDR3nt: TGTGCTCTTGGGGAACGGAGCGCCAACACCGATAAACTCATCTTT
CDR3aa: CALGERSANTDKLIF

abundance: -
v_gene: TRDV1
d_gene: -
j_gene: TRDJ1
CDR3nt: TGTGCTCTTGGGGACGAATTCCCCCGCCTCCTTAGTCGAACCGATAAACTCATCTTT
CDR3aa: CALGDEFPRLLSRTDKLIF

abundance: -
v_gene: TRDV1
d_gene: -
j_gene: TRDJ1
CDR3nt: TGTGCTCTTGGGGAAGCCTTCCTACGAGTACTGGGGGGCTACACCGATAAACTCATCTTT
CDR3aa: CALGEAFLRVLGGYTDKLIF

abundance: few
v_gene: TRDV1
d_gene: TRDD3
j_gene: TRDJ1
CDR3nt: TGTGCTCTTGGGGAACTAAGGCCGGCCTTCCTACGACTGGGGGATAAGGGAAGATACACCGATAAACTCATCTTT
CDR3aa: CALGELRPAFLRLGDKGRYTDKLIF

abundance: -
v_gene: TRDV1
d_gene: TRDD3
j_gene: TRDJ1
CDR3nt: TGTGCTCTTGGGGAACACCCCTTCCTTCCTGCGAACTGGGGGATGGTAAGAAAGGGTAAACTCATCTTT
CDR3aa: CALGEHPFLPANWGMVRKGKLIF

abundance: few
v_gene: TRDV1
d_gene: TRDD3
j_gene: TRDJ1
CDR3nt: TGTGCTCTTGGGGCTTCTCCCGGGTACTGGGGATCCACCGTTCCTGGGGAAACCGATAAACTCATCTTT
CDR3aa: CALGASPGYWGSTVPGETDKLIF

abundance: -
v_gene: TRDV1
d_gene: TRDD3
j_gene: TRDJ1
CDR3nt: TGTGCTCTTGGGGAACCTGGATGGGGGATCCAGGACACCGATAAACTCATCTTT
CDR3aa: CALGEPGWGIQDTDKLIF

abundance: -
v_gene: TRDV1
d_gene: -
j_gene: TRDJ1
CDR3nt: TGTGCTCTTGGGGAACCGTTCACCGTACTGGGAGCGTACACAGATAAACTCATCTTT
CDR3aa: CALGEPFTVLGAYTDKLIF

abundance: -
v_gene: TRDV1
d_gene: TRDD3
j_gene: TRDJ1
CDR3nt: TGTGCTCTTGGGGAACTGTGCGGGCCCATACCGCTGGGGGGTAGGTATAAACTCATCTTT
CDR3aa: CALGELCGPIPLGGRYKLIF

abundance: -
v_gene: TRDV1
d_gene: -
j_gene: TRDJ1
CDR3nt: TGTGCTCTTGGGGAACTCTACCCTCCCCGGGGGACTCACCCCCATAATAAACTCATCTTT
CDR3aa: CALGELYPPRGTHPHNKLIF

abundance: -
v_gene: TRDV3
d_gene: -
j_gene: TRDJ1
CDR3nt: TGTGCCTTCCTCTCGTTTCACACCGATAAACTCATCTTT
CDR3aa: CAFLSFHTDKLIF

abundance: few
v_gene: TRDV1
d_gene: TRDD3
j_gene: TRDJ1
CDR3nt: TGTGCTCTTGGGGAACGCGCCTGGGGGCCTCAGTACACCGATAAACTCATCTTT
CDR3aa: CALGERAWGPQYTDKLIF

abundance: few
v_gene: TRDV1
d_gene: TRDD3
j_gene: TRDJ1
CDR3nt: TGTGCTCTTGGGCCCCTTCAAGCCTACGGACTTTTACTGGGGGAATACACCGATAAACTCATCTTT
CDR3aa: CALGPLQAYGLLLGEYTDKLIF

abundance: -
v_gene: TRDV2
d_gene: TRDD3
j_gene: TRDJ1
CDR3nt: TGTGCCTGTGACCTAAGACTGTCGGGCCTACTGGGGGATATTAGGGGAGGGGGGTCCGATAAACTCATCTTT
CDR3aa: CACDLRLSGLLGDIRGGGSDKLIF

abundance: -
v_gene: TRDV1
d_gene: TRDD3
j_gene: TRDJ1
CDR3nt: TGTGCTCTTCAATTATACGTATCTGGGGGATCCCATTCCTACACCGATAAACTCATCTTT
CDR3aa: CALQLYVSGGSHSYTDKLIF

abundance: -
v_gene: TRDV1
d_gene: TRDD3
j_gene: TRDJ1
CDR3nt: TGTGCTCTTGGGGAATATCTGGGGGACAGAACTAGCGCCATCAAAAACACCGATAAACTCATCTTT
CDR3aa: CALGEYLGDRTSAIKNTDKLIF

abundance: few
v_gene: TRDV1
d_gene: TRDD3
j_gene: TRDJ1
CDR3nt: TGTGCTCTTGGGGAAGGACTCTCAAAATACTGGGGGATACCGGACACCGATAAACTCATCTTT
CDR3aa: CALGEGLSKYWGIPDTDKLIF

abundance: few
v_gene: TRDV1
d_gene: TRDD3
j_gene: TRDJ1
CDR3nt: TGTGCTCTTGGGGAATTATCGGGACTGGGGATGAGGTGCACCGATAAACTCATCTTT
CDR3aa: CALGELSGLGMRCTDKLIF

abundance: -
v_gene: TRDV1
d_gene: -
j_gene: TRDJ1
CDR3nt: TGTGCTCTTGGGGAACTAATAGGCCTCCCTGGGACCAGATTACGGTACACCGATAAACTCATCTTT
CDR3aa: CALGELIGLPGTRLRYTDKLIF

abundance: -
v_gene: TRDV1
d_gene: -
j_gene: TRDJ1
CDR3nt: TGTGCTCTTGGGGAATCCCTCTCGAGGCTTTACACCGATAAACTCATCTTT
CDR3aa: CALGESLSRLYTDKLIF

abundance: -
v_gene: TRDV1
d_gene: -
j_gene: TRDJ1
CDR3nt: TGTGCTCTTGGGGAACCCCCCTCTAAACTCATCTTT
CDR3aa: CALGEPPSKLIF

abundance: -
v_gene: TRDV1
d_gene: -
j_gene: TRDJ1
CDR3nt: TGTGCTCCTGGGGAACTAGCAAGCTTACGGCGGGCCGATAAACTCATCTTT
CDR3aa: CAPGELASLRRADKLIF

abundance: few
v_gene: TRDV1
d_gene: -
j_gene: TRDJ1
CDR3nt: TGTGCTCTTGGGGAACTGAAACTATATCTGACCTGGAGGGAGTACACCGATAAACTCATCTTT
CDR3aa: CALGELKLYLTWREYTDKLIF

abundance: -
v_gene: TRDV1
d_gene: -
j_gene: TRDJ1
CDR3nt: TGTGCTCTTGGGGACCTCCACACCGATAAACTCATCTTT
CDR3aa: CALGDLHTDKLIF

abundance: few
v_gene: TRDV1
d_gene: TRDD3
j_gene: TRDJ1
CDR3nt: TGTGCTCTTGGGGAATTCCACCCTCCGCCTTCCTTTAAAACTGGGGGATACTGTAAGGCCGATAAACTCATCTTT
CDR3aa: CALGEFHPPPSFKTGGYCKADKLIF

abundance: -
v_gene: TRDV1
d_gene: -
j_gene: TRDJ1
CDR3nt: TGTGCTCTTGGGGAACTAGCAGTCCCCGTCATCCTACTCCCCTACACCGATAAACTCATCTTC
CDR3aa: CALGELAVPVILLPYTDKLIF

abundance: few
v_gene: TRDV1
d_gene: TRDD3
j_gene: TRDJ1
CDR3nt: TGTGCTCTTGGGGAATTCGTTGCTAAACTGGGGGATAAACTCATCTTT
CDR3aa: CALGEFVAKLGDKLIF

abundance: -
v_gene: TRDV2
d_gene: TRDD3
j_gene: TRDJ1
CDR3nt: TGTGCCTGTGACCCTGGGGGAGACACCGATAAACTCATCTTT
CDR3aa: CACDPGGDTDKLIF

abundance: -
v_gene: TRDV1
d_gene: -
j_gene: TRDJ1
CDR3nt: TGTGCTCTTGGGGAACCCAGTGATGAGCCCACCGATAAACTCATCTTT
CDR3aa: CALGEPSDEPTDKLIF

abundance: -
v_gene: TRDV1
d_gene: -
j_gene: TRDJ1
CDR3nt: TGTGCTCTTGGGGAGAGGATGGACACCGATAAACTCATCTTT
CDR3aa: CALGERMDTDKLIF

abundance: -
v_gene: TRDV1
d_gene: TRDD3
j_gene: TRDJ1
CDR3nt: TGTGCTCTTGGGAAAGGGGTACTGGGGGATAAACTCATCTTT
CDR3aa: CALGKGVLGDKLIF

abundance: few
v_gene: TRDV1
d_gene: TRDD3
j_gene: TRDJ1
CDR3nt: TGTGCTCTTGGGGGCCCTGGGGATACGAGTACCGATAAACTCATCTTT
CDR3aa: CALGGPGDTSTDKLIF

abundance: -
v_gene: TRDV1
d_gene: -
j_gene: TRDJ1
CDR3nt: TGTGCTCTTGGGGAACGATTTTCCCCAGCTCGACCGTACACCGATAAACTCATCTTT
CDR3aa: CALGERFSPARPYTDKLIF

abundance: many
v_gene: TRDV2
d_gene: -
j_gene: TRDJ1
CDR3nt: TGTGCCTGTGACACCGGGACTCTTCCCCATACGCCTGATAAACTCATCTTT
CDR3aa: CACDTGTLPHTPDKLIF

abundance: few
v_gene: TRDV1
d_gene: TRDD3
j_gene: TRDJ1
CDR3nt: TGTGCTCTTGGGGAAAGGGCTACCCCAGTACTGGGGGATACGCCCGATAAACTCATCTTT
CDR3aa: CALGERATPVLGDTPDKLIF

abundance: -
v_gene: TRDV1
d_gene: TRDD2
j_gene: TRDJ1
CDR3nt: TGTGCTCTTGGGGAAGAATCCCCCTTCCTAAGGACCCCGTACACCGATAAACTCATCTTT
CDR3aa: CALGEESPFLRTPYTDKLIF

abundance: -
v_gene: TRDV1
d_gene: -
j_gene: TRDJ1
CDR3nt: TGTGCTCTTGGGGAAAGTTCACTTCCTACACAGTTTGGGGGAACCGATAAACTCATCTTT
CDR3aa: CALGESSLPTQFGGTDKLIF

abundance: few
v_gene: TRDV1
d_gene: TRDD3
j_gene: TRDJ1
CDR3nt: TGTGCTCTTGGGGAACTCGTAGTCCGGTTCCCCTTACTGGGGGATGACACCGATAAACTCATCTTT
CDR3aa: CALGELVVRFPLLGDDTDKLIF

abundance: -
v_gene: TRDV1
d_gene: TRDD3
j_gene: TRDJ1
CDR3nt: TGTGCTCTTGGGGAAGGTGTACGGGGGATACGACGTCAATACACCGATAAACTCATCTTT
CDR3aa: CALGEGVRGIRRQYTDKLIF

abundance: -
v_gene: TRDV1
d_gene: TRDD3
j_gene: TRDJ1
CDR3nt: TGTGCTCTTGGGGACAGGAAAAAACTTCCTACAAGACTGGGGGATGTTAAACTCATCTTT
CDR3aa: CALGDRKKLPTRLGDVKLIF

abundance: -
v_gene: TRDV1
d_gene: TRDD3
j_gene: TRDJ1
CDR3nt: TGTGCTCTTGGGGCCACCACTCGAATCCTGCGAGAATCTGGGGGCTCCTACACCGATAAACTCATCTTT
CDR3aa: CALGATTRILRESGGSYTDKLIF

abundance: few
v_gene: TRDV1
d_gene: TRDD3
j_gene: TRDJ1
CDR3nt: TGTGCTCTTGGGGCCAAATACGAGGGATACGTCACCGATAAACTCATCTTT
CDR3aa: CALGAKYEGYVTDKLIF

abundance: once
v_gene: TRDV1
d_gene: TRDD3
j_gene: TRDJ1
CDR3nt: TGTGCTCTTGGGGACCCCCCCTACTGGGGGAAAGAGTACACCGATAAACTCATCTTT
CDR3aa: CALGDPPYWGKEYTDKLIF

abundance: few
v_gene: TRDV1
d_gene: -
j_gene: TRDJ1
CDR3nt: TGTGCTCTTGAGGACCGAATACTCCCGCCCCTGTACACCGATAAACTCATCTTT
CDR3aa: CALEDRILPPLYTDKLIF

abundance: -
v_gene: TRDV1
d_gene: -
j_gene: TRDJ1
CDR3nt: TGTGCTCTTGGGGAACGAGGGGCCCCCTGGCAGTTCGGCTTGGCCGATAAACTCATCTTT
CDR3aa: CALGERGAPWQFGLADKLIF

abundance: -
v_gene: TRDV1
d_gene: -
j_gene: TRDJ1
CDR3nt: TGTGCTCTTGGGGAAACCGAGGGGAGCCCTTACACCGATAAACTCATCTTT
CDR3aa: CALGETEGSPYTDKLIF